The following is a TCR beta chain sequence with its context. Its antigen is not identified. The germline gives CDR1 MNHEY, CDR2 SMNVEV (reference sequence). The CDR3 sequence is 17 residues long. The junction had 9 bases not matched to a gene; V was cut back by 4 bases and J by 5 bases. This specimen belongs to a study of early T cells in non-severe SARS-CoV-2 infection. Study background: Sequencing targeted bulk RNA from unsorted whole blood, leaving chains unpaired.

Points from the study as a whole: The VDJdb matching leaned toward anti-spike CD8 responses and overlooked private and CD4 specificities.

Unique molecular identifiers (one per individual cDNA molecule) were attached. One entry per CDR3 protein results from TCRdb running MiXCR on the 5' RACE reads. The sample yields 68,000 or so distinct CDR3 sequences, roughly 10% seen once. The specimen sequenced was whole blood. The rearrangement uses TRBV27 and TRBJ2-5, with 14 bases aligning to TRBD2. This clonotype was sampled from an adult who was a healthcare worker with PCR-confirmed SARS-CoV-2 infection or an uninfected control (not recorded which). CDR3 DNA: TGTGCCAGCAGTTCGGGACTAGCGGGAGATTTTTGGGAGACCCAGTACTTC. This gives the protein CASSSGLAGDFWETQYF.